This T cell receptor beta chain was sequenced during a study of control samples from healthy donors and cancer patients. Using immunoSEQ multiplex PCR, the repertoire was profiled, and TCRdb retains in-frame clones only, with some absent. The data contain about 170,000 clones, about nine tenths of them singletons. This CDR3 has 14 amino acids. The germline V and J ends were trimmed by 4 bases and 1 base, with 11 bases remaining between them. CDR1 is MDHEN and CDR2 is SYDVKM in the germline V gene. The chain recombines TRBV28 with TRBJ2-7; perhaps D is TRBD1 or TRBD2 (5 bases each). The specimen was blood. The receptor comes from a woman in her twenties or thirties in good health. CDR3 sequence (DNA): TGTGCCAGCAGTTCCGGGGACCTATCCTACGAGCAGTACTTC. Residues: CASSSGDLSYEQYF. Looking up the rest from reference TRBV28 and TRBJ2-7 gives the full variable domain: DVKVTQSSRYLVKRTGEKVFLECVQDMDHENMFWYRQDPGLGLRLIYFSYDVKMKEKGDIPEGYSVSREKKERFSLILESASTNQTSMYLCASSSGDLSYEQYFGPGTRLTVT.